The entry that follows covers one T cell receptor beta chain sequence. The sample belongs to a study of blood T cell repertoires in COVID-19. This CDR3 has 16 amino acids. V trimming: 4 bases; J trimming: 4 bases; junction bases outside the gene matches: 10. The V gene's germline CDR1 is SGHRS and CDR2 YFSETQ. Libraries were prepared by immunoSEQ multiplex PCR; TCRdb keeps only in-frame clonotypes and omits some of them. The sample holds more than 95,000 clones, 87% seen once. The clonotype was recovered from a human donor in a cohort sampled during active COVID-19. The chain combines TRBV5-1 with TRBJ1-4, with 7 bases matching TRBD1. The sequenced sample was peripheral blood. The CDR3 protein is CASSVAPDRLNEKLFF. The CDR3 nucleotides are TGCGCCAGCAGCGTGGCGCCGGACAGGCTTAATGAAAAACTGTTTTTT.